The subject of this entry is one T cell receptor beta chain. This specimen belongs to a study of shared clonotypes between healthy human individuals. Turning to the study itself: Serving as donors were a couple of women and three men, whose ages spanned 18 to 49.

Deletions cut 5 bases from V and 6 bases from J, with 11 bases between. Per the germline V gene, CDR1 is MNHNS and CDR2 is SASEGT. The CDR3 runs 13 residues. Sequenced by immunoSEQ multiplex PCR; TCRdb stores in-frame clones only, minus some. There are roughly 1 million clones in the sample; about 75% occur only once, and approximately 1.5% lies in the top ten. CD4+ cells yielded CD45RA+ naive and CD45RA-negative memory subsets. This TCR was recovered from a young man in good health. V and J are TRBV6-1 and TRBJ1-5, with D perhaps matching TRBD1 (5 bases). What was sequenced was memory CD4+ T cells sorted from blood. The sample's subset: CD45RA-negative fraction. The CDR3 loop is CASSRGEIQPQHF. Written as DNA, the CDR3 is TGTGCCAGCAGTAGGGGCGAGATTCAGCCCCAGCATTTT.